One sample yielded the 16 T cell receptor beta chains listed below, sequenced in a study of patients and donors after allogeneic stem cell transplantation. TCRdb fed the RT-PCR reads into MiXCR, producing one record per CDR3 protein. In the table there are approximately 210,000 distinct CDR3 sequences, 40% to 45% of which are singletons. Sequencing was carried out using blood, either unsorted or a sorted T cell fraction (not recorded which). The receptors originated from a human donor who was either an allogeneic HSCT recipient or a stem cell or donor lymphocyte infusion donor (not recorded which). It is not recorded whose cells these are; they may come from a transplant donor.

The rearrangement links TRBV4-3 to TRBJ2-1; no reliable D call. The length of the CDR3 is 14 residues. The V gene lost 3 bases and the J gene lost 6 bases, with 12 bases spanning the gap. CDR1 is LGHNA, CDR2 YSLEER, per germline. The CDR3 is CASSQAGQTNEQFF. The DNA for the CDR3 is TGCGCCAGCAGCCAGGCCGGCCAAACCAATGAGCAGTTCTTC.

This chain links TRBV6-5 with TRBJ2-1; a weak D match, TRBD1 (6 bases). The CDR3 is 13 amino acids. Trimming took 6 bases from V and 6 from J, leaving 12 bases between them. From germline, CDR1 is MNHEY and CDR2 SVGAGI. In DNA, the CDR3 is TGTGCCAGCAGGACCCAGGGGATCAATGAGCAGTTCTTC. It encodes CASRTQGINEQFF.

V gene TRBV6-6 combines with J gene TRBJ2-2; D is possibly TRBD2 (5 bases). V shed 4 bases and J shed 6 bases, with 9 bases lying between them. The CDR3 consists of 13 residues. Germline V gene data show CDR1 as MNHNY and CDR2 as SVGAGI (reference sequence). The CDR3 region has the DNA TGTGCCAGCAGTTCGGGGAGCCCCGGGGAGCTGTTTTTT. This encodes CASSSGSPGELFF.

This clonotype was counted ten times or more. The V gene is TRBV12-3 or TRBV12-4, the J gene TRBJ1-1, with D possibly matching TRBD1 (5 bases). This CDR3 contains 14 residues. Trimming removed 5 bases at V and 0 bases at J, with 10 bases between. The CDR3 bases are TGTGCCAGCAGTCGGGGGACCGTGAACACTGAAGCTTTCTTT. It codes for CASSRGTVNTEAFF.

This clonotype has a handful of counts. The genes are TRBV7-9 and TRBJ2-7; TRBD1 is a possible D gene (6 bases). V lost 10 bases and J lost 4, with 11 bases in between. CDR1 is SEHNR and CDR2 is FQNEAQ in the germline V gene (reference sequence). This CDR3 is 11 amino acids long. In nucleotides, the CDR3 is TGTGCCACCGGGACATTATACGAGCAGTACTTC. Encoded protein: CATGTLYEQYF.

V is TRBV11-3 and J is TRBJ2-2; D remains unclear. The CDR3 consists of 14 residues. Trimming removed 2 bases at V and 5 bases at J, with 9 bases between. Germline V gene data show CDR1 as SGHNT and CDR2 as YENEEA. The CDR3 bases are TGTGCCAGCAGCTTACACCCTACAACCGGGGAGCTGTTTTTT. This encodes CASSLHPTTGELFF.

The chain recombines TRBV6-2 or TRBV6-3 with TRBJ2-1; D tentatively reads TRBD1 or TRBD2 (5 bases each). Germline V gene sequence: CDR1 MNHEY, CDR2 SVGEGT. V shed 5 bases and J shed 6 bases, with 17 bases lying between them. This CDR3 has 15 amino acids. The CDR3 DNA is TGTGCCAGCAGTACCCCGAGGGGTTGGGGCAATGAGCAGTTCTTC. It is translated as CASSTPRGWGNEQFF.

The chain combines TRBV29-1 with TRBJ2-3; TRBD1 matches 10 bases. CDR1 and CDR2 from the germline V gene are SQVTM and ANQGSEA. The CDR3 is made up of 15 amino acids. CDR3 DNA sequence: TGCACCGTGGCCGTCGGGACAGGGGTCACAGATACGCAGTATTTT. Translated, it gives CTVAVGTGVTDTQYF.

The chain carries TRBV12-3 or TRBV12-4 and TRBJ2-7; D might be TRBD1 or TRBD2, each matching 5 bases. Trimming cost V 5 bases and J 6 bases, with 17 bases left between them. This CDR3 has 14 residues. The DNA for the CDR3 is TGTGCCAGCAGTCGGGACGGGAACCCACTCGAGCAGTACTTC. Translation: CASSRDGNPLEQYF.

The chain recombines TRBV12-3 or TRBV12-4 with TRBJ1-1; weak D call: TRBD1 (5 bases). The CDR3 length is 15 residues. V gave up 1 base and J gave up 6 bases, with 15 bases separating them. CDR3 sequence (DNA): TGTGCCAGCAGTTTAGGGGCTCAGGGATTCGCTGAAGCTTTCTTT. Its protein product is CASSLGAQGFAEAFF.

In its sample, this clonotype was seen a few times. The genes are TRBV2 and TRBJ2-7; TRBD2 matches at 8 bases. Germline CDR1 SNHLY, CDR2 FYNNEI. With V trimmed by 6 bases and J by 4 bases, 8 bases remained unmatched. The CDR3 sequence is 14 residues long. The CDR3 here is CASSQPGRAYEQYF. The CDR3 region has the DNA TGTGCCAGCAGCCAACCCGGGAGGGCATACGAGCAGTACTTC.

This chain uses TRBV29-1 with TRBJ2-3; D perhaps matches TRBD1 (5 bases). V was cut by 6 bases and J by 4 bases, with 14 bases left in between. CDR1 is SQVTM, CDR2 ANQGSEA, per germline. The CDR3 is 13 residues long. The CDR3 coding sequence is TGCAGCGTCCTCGGACAAAGTCCAGATACGCAGTATTTT. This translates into CSVLGQSPDTQYF.

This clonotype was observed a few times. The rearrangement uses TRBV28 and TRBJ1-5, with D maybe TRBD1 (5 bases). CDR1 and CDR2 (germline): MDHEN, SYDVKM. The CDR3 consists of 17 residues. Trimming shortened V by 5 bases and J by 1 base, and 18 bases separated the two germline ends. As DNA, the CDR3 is TGTGCCAGCAGTACCGGGGAGGGGCTGAACAGCAATCAGCCCCAGCATTTT. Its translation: CASSTGEGLNSNQPQHF.

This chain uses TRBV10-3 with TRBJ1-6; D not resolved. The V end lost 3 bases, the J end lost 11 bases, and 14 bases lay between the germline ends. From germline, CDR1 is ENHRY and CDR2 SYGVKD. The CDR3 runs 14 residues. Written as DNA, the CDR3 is TGTGCCATCAGTGATGGCAGTCTGAATCCACCCCTCCACTTT. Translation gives CAISDGSLNPPLHF.

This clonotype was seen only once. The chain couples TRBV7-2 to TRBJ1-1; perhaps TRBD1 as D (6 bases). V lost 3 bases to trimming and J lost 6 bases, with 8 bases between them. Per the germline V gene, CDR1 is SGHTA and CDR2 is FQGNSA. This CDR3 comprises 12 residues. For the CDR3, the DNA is TGTGCCAGCAGCTTTGACAGGCCTGAAGCTTTCTTT. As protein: CASSFDRPEAFF.

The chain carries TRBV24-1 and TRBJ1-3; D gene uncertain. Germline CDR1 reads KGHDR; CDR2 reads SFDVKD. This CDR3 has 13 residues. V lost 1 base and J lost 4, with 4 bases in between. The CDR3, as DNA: TGTGCCACCAGTGATTTTCCGGGAAACACCATATATTTT. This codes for CATSDFPGNTIYF.